Following are 18 T cell receptor beta chains from one sample sequenced in a study of T cells in Graves' hyperthyroidism and ophthalmopathy (dated by TCRdb to about 2019). The library was made by multiplex PCR. Sequencing was carried out with an Illumina HiSeq 2000. Amplification of TCR beta CDR3 regions was carried out from RNA transcripts. The TCR CDR3 was subjected to a first round of RT-PCR using the HTBI primer set and the Qiagen OneStep RT-PCR kit. Using fastp trimming at Q25 and MiXCR clonotype assembly, TCRdb reanalyzed the public sequencing data and kept in-frame beta chains. Identical CDR3 proteins give one entry, which carries the most common genes and DNA. For this sample the table gives roughly 500,000 distinct CDR3 sequences, of which 46% were detected only once. Together, the top ten hold around 47% of the sample. Sequenced input: peripheral blood or thyroid tissue (not recorded which). All receptors derive from an adult woman with Graves' disease, either hyperthyroidism or ophthalmopathy (not recorded which).

This chain uses TRBV2 with TRBJ2-5; no clear D. There are 15 residues in the CDR3. CDR1 and CDR2 (germline): SNHLY, FYNNEI. The V gene lost 3 bases and the J gene lost 4 bases, with 15 bases spanning the gap. CDR3 residues: CASSERTGRGETQYF. For the CDR3, the DNA is TGTGCCAGCAGTGAGAGGACCGGTCGTGGAGAGACCCAGTACTTC.

This chain uses TRBV29-1 with TRBJ2-5, with TRBD2 matching 7 bases. The J segment lost 5 bases and the V segment lost 8 bases, leaving 14 bases of the junction unmatched. The germline gives CDR1 SQVTM, CDR2 ANQGSEA. The CDR3 loop spans 14 amino acids. This CDR3 reads CSITRGGRGETQYF. CDR3 nucleotide sequence: TGCAGCATTACCCGGGGCGGGAGAGGGGAGACCCAGTACTTC. Together with reference TRBV29-1 and TRBJ2-5, the CDR3 gives the full variable domain: SAVISQKPSRDICQRGTSLTIQCQVDSQVTMMFWYRQQPGQSLTLIATANQGSEATYESGFVIDKFPISRPNLTFSTLTVSNMSPEDSSIYLCSITRGGRGETQYFGPGTRLLVL.

This clonotype appeared a few times. The rearrangement links TRBV28 to TRBJ1-2; D is uncertain. V was shortened by 3 bases and J by 4 bases, with 9 bases between the two germline ends. CDR1 is MDHEN, CDR2 SYDVKM, per germline. The CDR3 sequence is 13 residues long. CDR3 DNA sequence: TGTGCCAGCAGTTTCTGGCAGATCTATGGCTACACCTTC. As protein: CASSFWQIYGYTF.

This clonotype was seen many times. The rearrangement joins TRBV4-1 to TRBJ2-7; D may correspond to TRBD1 or TRBD2 (6 bases each). This CDR3 spans 16 amino acids. Germline V CDR1 and CDR2: MGHRA, YSYEKL. V was shortened by 0 bases and J by 2 bases, with 14 bases between the two germline ends. The CDR3 protein is CASSQDSRGHTYEQYF. Written as DNA, the CDR3 is TGCGCCAGCAGCCAAGATTCCCGGGGGCATACCTACGAGCAGTACTTC.

The chain is built from TRBV29-1 and TRBJ1-2; TRBD1 aligns across 8 bases. With V trimmed by 8 bases and J by 8 bases, 22 bases remained unmatched. The germline gives CDR1 SQVTM, CDR2 ANQGSEA. This CDR3 has 16 amino acids. CDR3 DNA sequence: TGCAGCTTGTCCGCAGAAGACAGGGGAAGGTCGGGCGGCTACACCTTC. It specifies CSLSAEDRGRSGGYTF. The full variable domain, with the rest looked up from reference TRBV29-1 and TRBJ1-2, is SAVISQKPSRDICQRGTSLTIQCQVDSQVTMMFWYRQQPGQSLTLIATANQGSEATYESGFVIDKFPISRPNLTFSTLTVSNMSPEDSSIYLCSLSAEDRGRSGGYTFGSGTRLTVV.

Points on this clonotype: The junction departs from germline at one end; a sequencing error may be responsible. The chain is built from TRBV7-2 and TRBJ1-2; no definite D call. This CDR3 has 15 amino acids. Germline lookup yields CDR1 SGHTA and CDR2 FQGNSA. The CDR3 coding sequence is TGCGCCAGCAGCCAAGTTCCAGGATCGCCCTATGGCTACACCTTC. Its protein is CASSQVPGSPYGYTF.

The rearrangement uses TRBV25-1 and TRBJ2-5; a weak D match, TRBD1 (6 bases). CDR3 length: 13 residues. Germline V gene lookup returns CDR1 MGHDK and CDR2 SYGVNS. The V end lost 8 bases, the J end lost 2 bases, and 12 bases lay between the germline ends. The DNA of the CDR3 is TGTGCCAGCGTTGGACAGAGACAAGAGACCCAGTACTTC. Translation gives CASVGQRQETQYF.

The V call is TRBV24-1, the J call TRBJ2-7; 7 bases map to TRBD2. The germline gives CDR1 KGHDR, CDR2 SFDVKD. Trimming removed 5 bases from V and 0 bases from J; junction bases left unmatched: 6. The CDR3 is 15 residues long. The CDR3 coding sequence is TGTGCCACCAGTGGGAGCGGGGACTTCTCCTACGAGCAGTACTTC. This translates into CATSGSGDFSYEQYF.

This clonotype was seen just once. V and J are TRBV2 and TRBJ2-2; 10 bases fit TRBD1. The CDR3 totals 15 residues. Germline V gives CDR1 SNHLY, CDR2 FYNNEI. The V segment lost 3 bases and the J segment 7 bases; nucleotides outside the gene matches: 5. The CDR3 here is CASSEGQGIGGELFF. The CDR3 region has the DNA TGTGCCAGCAGTGAGGGACAGGGGATTGGCGGGGAGCTGTTTTTT. The whole variable domain, filled in from reference TRBV2 and TRBJ2-2, reads EPEVTQTPSHQVTQMGQEVILRCVPISNHLYFYWYRQILGQKVEFLVSFYNNEISEKSEIFDDQFSVERPDGSNFTLKIRSTKLEDSAMYFCASSEGQGIGGELFFGEGSRLTVL.

This rearrangement joins TRBV3-1 to TRBJ1-5; D is undetermined. This CDR3 is 14 amino acids long. V was cut by 0 bases and J by 6 bases, with 9 bases left in between. CDR1 and CDR2 (germline): LGHDT, YNNKEL (reference sequence). This CDR3 reads CASSQEQTGQPQHF. CDR3 sequence (DNA): TGTGCCAGCAGCCAAGAACAAACGGGTCAGCCCCAGCATTTT.

The V call is TRBV7-6, the J call TRBJ2-5, with TRBD2 matching over 8 bases. The CDR3 is made up of 16 amino acids. V lost 10 bases and J lost 5; bases outside the gene matches: 18. CDR1 is SGHVS, CDR2 FNYEAQ, per germline. The CDR3 nucleotides read TGTGCCACCCACCCGGGGACTAGAGCCTCAGGGGAGACCCAGTACTTC. It codes for CATHPGTRASGETQYF.

The CDR3 DNA is TGTGCCAGCAGTCTCGGGACAGGGTTTTCACCCCTCCACTTT. Protein sequence: CASSLGTGFSPLHF. The genes are TRBV25-1 and TRBJ1-6; TRBD1 aligns across 9 bases. Germline-derived CDR1 and CDR2 are MGHDK and SYGVNS. The V segment lost 5 bases and the J segment 9 bases; nucleotides outside the gene matches: 5. This CDR3 is 14 amino acids long. Full variable domain (outside the CDR3, taken from reference TRBV25-1 and TRBJ1-6): EADIYQTPRYLVIGTGKKITLECSQTMGHDKMYWYQQDPGMELHLIHYSYGVNSTEKGDLSSESTVSRIRTEHFPLTLESARPSHTSQYLCASSLGTGFSPLHFGNGTRLTVT.

This clonotype was seen ten or more times. The chain has TRBV29-1 and TRBJ2-7, with D tentatively TRBD2 (5 bases). Per germline, CDR1 SQVTM and CDR2 ANQGSEA. The CDR3 has 13 amino acids. Deletions cut 4 bases from V and 2 bases from J, with 12 bases between. Written as DNA, the CDR3 is TGCAGCGTTGCCGACGGGAATGCCTACGAGCAGTACTTC. Protein: CSVADGNAYEQYF.

This clonotype was seen ten or more times. J is TRBJ2-7 and V is TRBV12-3 or TRBV12-4, with D possibly called TRBD1 or TRBD2 (5 bases each). The CDR3 contains 15 residues. Trimming pared 6 bases from V and 3 bases from J, leaving 18 bases between. In DNA, the CDR3 is TGTGCCAGCAGCCCCCTCGGCGATGGGGGCTACGAGCAGTACTTC. Translation gives CASSPLGDGGYEQYF.

This chain uses TRBV20-1 with TRBJ1-6; perhaps TRBD1 as D (6 bases). This CDR3 is built from 14 residues. The V gene's germline CDR1 is DFQATT and CDR2 SNEGSKA (reference sequence). V lost 5 bases and J 4 bases, leaving 12 bases between the germline ends. CDR3 in amino acids: CSAWTVGYNSPLHF. The CDR3 DNA follows: TGCAGTGCTTGGACAGTAGGATATAATTCACCCCTCCACTTT.

This clonotype was seen at least ten times. This chain uses TRBV25-1 with TRBJ1-3; D remains unclear. V was trimmed by 3 bases and J by 3 bases, leaving 9 bases between them. This CDR3 has 14 amino acids. The germline V gene has CDR1 MGHDK and CDR2 SYGVNS. CDR3 region: CASSDPVIGNTIYF. As DNA, the CDR3 is TGTGCCAGCAGTGACCCAGTTATTGGAAACACCATATATTTT. The variable domain in full, completed from reference TRBV25-1 and TRBJ1-3, reads EADIYQTPRYLVIGTGKKITLECSQTMGHDKMYWYQQDPGMELHLIHYSYGVNSTEKGDLSSESTVSRIRTEHFPLTLESARPSHTSQYLCASSDPVIGNTIYFGEGSWLTVV.

This clonotype has ten or more counts. This chain joins TRBV7-2 and TRBJ2-7, with 10 bases identical to TRBD2. The ends lost 5 bases at V and 3 bases at J; junction bases unmatched: 10. The CDR3 consists of 16 residues. CDR1 is SGHTA, CDR2 FQGNSA, per germline. The CDR3 spells CASSPRGASGSYEQYF. As DNA, the CDR3 is TGTGCCAGCAGCCCGAGGGGGGCTAGCGGGAGCTACGAGCAGTACTTC.

This clonotype showed up many times. The chain recombines TRBV13 with TRBJ1-4; weak D call: TRBD1 (6 bases). This CDR3 has 14 amino acids. Trimming pared 7 bases from V and 8 bases from J, leaving 17 bases between. Per the germline V gene, CDR1 is PRHDT and CDR2 is FYEKMQ (reference sequence). In DNA form, the CDR3 reads TGTGCCAGCACCCTGGGGGCGGTTGAAGAAAAACTGTTTTTT. Translation gives CASTLGAVEEKLFF.